The 9 T cell receptor beta chains listed next were all sequenced from one sample in a study of T cell responses to AZD1222 COVID-19 vaccine. TCRdb's table, derived via immunoSEQ multiplex PCR, lists solely in-frame clones and lacks some. The sample has over 70,000 clones, around 80% seen once. This material consisted of peripheral blood, taken 28 days after the second dose of the MenACWY control vaccine. These receptors were taken from an adult who received the MenACWY meningococcal vaccine as a control.

This sequence joins TRBV5-8 and TRBJ2-5, with TRBD2 identical over 8 bases. Germline V gives CDR1 SGHTS, CDR2 YDEGEE. Trimming took 4 bases from V and 7 from J; bases not matched to a gene: 9. This CDR3 contains 14 residues. CDR3 DNA: TGTGCCAGCAGCATCCGGGGGGGGGCATGGACCCAGTACTTC. Translated, it gives CASSIRGGAWTQYF. The variable domain in full, with the rest retrieved from reference TRBV5-8 and TRBJ2-5, is EAGVTQSPTHLIKTRGQQATLRCSPISGHTSVYWYQQALGLGLQFLLWYDEGEERNRGNFPPRFSGRQFPNYSSELNVNALELEDSALYLCASSIRGGAWTQYFGPGTRLLVL.

The J gene is TRBJ2-1, the V gene TRBV6-5, with TRBD2 as a possible D gene (5 bases). Trimming stripped 7 bases from V and 6 bases from J, with 19 bases between. Germline CDR1 and CDR2: MNHEY and SVGAGI. The CDR3 runs 15 residues. In DNA, the CDR3 is TGTGCCAGCAATCCGCCGAGGGCAGGAGGCAATGAGCAGTTCTTC. Protein: CASNPPRAGGNEQFF.

This clone was counted a few times. The chain recombines TRBV2 with TRBJ2-7; D is ambiguous. CDR1 and CDR2 from the germline V gene are SNHLY and FYNNEI. This CDR3 comprises 13 residues. V dropped 3 bases and J dropped 2 bases, with 8 bases sitting between them. The CDR3 spells CASSEGLAYEQYF. Written as DNA, the CDR3 is TGTGCCAGCAGTGAGGGTCTTGCCTACGAGCAGTACTTC.

The chain has TRBV7-9 and TRBJ2-2; the match to TRBD1 covers 7 bases. This CDR3 comprises 14 residues. Trimming removed 5 bases from V and 4 bases from J; junction bases left unmatched: 4. Germline V CDR1 and CDR2: SEHNR, FQNEAQ (reference sequence). The CDR3 sequence is CASSPGQFTGELFF. The CDR3 coding sequence is TGTGCCAGCAGCCCGGGACAGTTCACCGGGGAGCTGTTTTTT. The full variable domain, in which reference TRBV7-9 and TRBJ2-2 provide the parts outside the CDR3, is DTGVSQNPRHKITKRGQNVTFRCDPISEHNRLYWYRQTLGQGPEFLTYFQNEAQLEKSRLLSDRFSAERPKGSFSTLEIQRTEQGDSAMYLCASSPGQFTGELFFGEGSRLTVL.

This clone was picked up one time. This chain uses TRBV6-1 with TRBJ1-5, with D perhaps matching TRBD1 (5 bases). The CDR3 has 16 residues. The germline V and J ends were trimmed by 4 bases and 3 bases, with 16 bases remaining between them. Germline assignment: CDR1 MNHNS and CDR2 SASEGT. This CDR3 is CASSGGALGPNQPQHF. DNA of the CDR3: TGTGCCAGCAGTGGCGGGGCCCTTGGGCCCAATCAGCCCCAGCATTTT.

The rearrangement uses TRBV6-5 and TRBJ2-3; 12 positions match TRBD1. Germline trimming cut 5 bases from V and 3 bases from J; bases unmatched to any gene: 3. Germline assignment: CDR1 MNHEY and CDR2 SVGAGI. This CDR3 is built from 15 residues. CDR3 in DNA: TGTGCCAGCAGTCGGGACAGGGGGCTGACAGATACGCAGTATTTT. This gives the protein CASSRDRGLTDTQYF.

The rearrangement joins TRBV19 to TRBJ2-2; 10 nucleotides match TRBD2. This CDR3 comprises 17 residues. Germline V gene data show CDR1 as LNHDA and CDR2 as SQIVND (reference sequence). V dropped 7 bases and J dropped 4; count of bases not matched to a gene: 12. DNA of the CDR3: TGTGCCAGTACCCCAACACTACTAGCGGGAACCACCGGGGAGCTGTTTTTT. Translating it yields CASTPTLLAGTTGELFF.

The V call is TRBV6-2 or TRBV6-3, the J call TRBJ2-4; D may be TRBD1 (6 bases). Trimming removed 0 bases at V and 6 bases at J, with 15 bases between. CDR1 is MNHEY, CDR2 SVGEGT, per germline. CDR3 length equals 16 residues. This CDR3 is CASSYSSIGGPNIQYF. Written as DNA, the CDR3 is TGTGCCAGCAGTTACTCCTCCATAGGGGGACCAAACATTCAGTACTTC.

This chain links TRBV15 with TRBJ2-7; 9 positions match TRBD1. After removal of 5 bases from V and 3 bases from J, the junction contained 11 bases not matched to a gene. CDR3 length: 16 residues. The germline V gene encodes CDR1 LNHNV and CDR2 YYDKDF (reference sequence). The CDR3 region is CATSRVGQGYLYEQYF. CDR3 DNA: TGTGCCACCAGCCGAGTGGGACAGGGTTACCTCTACGAGCAGTACTTC.